The 5 T cell receptor beta chains below were found in one sample sequenced in a study of T cell repertoires in cytomegalovirus infection. TCRdb fed the reads into MiXCR, producing one record per CDR3 protein. The table has some 390,000 distinct CDR3 sequences, around a sixth seen once. Input material: PBMCs. Every receptor here comes from a human donor in good health (CMV status not recorded). Some clones in this sample may be carry-over from other donors' samples.

This clonotype was counted many times. The chain carries TRBV7-2 and TRBJ2-7, with D unclear. The V and J ends lost 2 bases and 7 bases respectively, with 9 bases between them. Germline-derived CDR1 and CDR2 are SGHTA and FQGNSA. This CDR3 contains 12 residues. The CDR3 spells CASSLRVGEQYF. Here the CDR3 DNA reads TGTGCCAGCAGCTTACGGGTGGGGGAGCAGTACTTC.

This clonotype was observed a handful of times. The V gene is TRBV4-1, the J gene TRBJ2-7; D ambiguous. The CDR3 length is 13 residues. Germline assignment: CDR1 MGHRA and CDR2 YSYEKL. V lost 1 base and J 6 bases, leaving 10 bases between the germline ends. CDR3: CASSQVLGFEQYF. The CDR3 DNA reads TGCGCCAGCAGCCAAGTTTTGGGTTTCGAGCAGTACTTC.

This clonotype was counted many times. V and J are TRBV7-2 and TRBJ1-5, with no clear D. Trimming removed 1 base at V and 11 bases at J, with 18 bases between. The CDR3 contains 15 residues. The germline CDR1 and CDR2 sequences are SGHTA and FQGNSA. Written as DNA, the CDR3 is TGTGCCAGCAGCTTAGGAGTCCACACCGGGGAAGCCCAGCATTTT. Translation gives CASSLGVHTGEAQHF.

The chain is built from TRBV2 and TRBJ2-7; 10 nucleotides agree with TRBD2. The CDR3 is made up of 15 amino acids. Unmatched junction bases numbered 9, after V lost 5 bases and J lost 5 bases. Looked up from germline, CDR1 is SNHLY and CDR2 is FYNNEI. This CDR3 reads CASSSRTSGPNEQYF. CDR3 bases: TGTGCCAGCAGTTCCCGGACTAGCGGCCCCAACGAGCAGTACTTC.

This clonotype was counted between two and nine times. This rearrangement joins TRBV20-1 to TRBJ1-6; D may be TRBD1 (6 bases). This CDR3 has 15 amino acids. V lost 0 bases and J 8 bases, leaving 14 bases between the germline ends. Germline lookup yields CDR1 DFQATT and CDR2 SNEGSKA (reference sequence). DNA for the CDR3: TGCAGTGCTAGAGATTCAGGGGCGGTGGATTCACCCCTCCACTTT. Translating gives CSARDSGAVDSPLHF.